This T cell receptor beta chain was sequenced during a study of beta chain features in type 1 diabetes. Study-level points and caveats: Patients' naive, central memory and regulatory TCRB repertoires appeared more alike than those of healthy donors. Patients with Type 1 diabetes showed moderately but significantly shorter TCRB CDR3s in all four CD4+ subsets.

Sorting that relied on CD45RO/CCR7/CD25/CD127/CD95/CD27 yielded CD4+ naive, central memory, regulatory and stem cell-like memory cells. The sequenced template was cDNA made from the entire isolated RNA. Reads from naive, central memory and regulatory T cell samples averaged roughly 3.6 million. TCRdb's table, derived via immunoSEQ multiplex PCR, lists solely in-frame clones and lacks some. This table holds fewer than 350,000 clones, approximately 8.1% found once. A remark on this clone: What it recognizes is unknown.

Germline CDR1 SGHRS, CDR2 YFSETQ. The CDR3 loop spans 15 amino acids. V was clipped by 6 bases and J by 2 bases, with 16 bases between them. This TCR was recovered from a woman aged 18-30 years in good health. V is TRBV5-1 and J is TRBJ2-3; the D gene could be TRBD1 or TRBD2 (5 bases each). Sequencing was carried out using central memory CD4+ T cells from blood. CDR3: CASTLAGTLTDTQYF. The CDR3 DNA is TGCGCCAGCACTCTCGCCGGGACCCTCACAGATACGCAGTATTTT.